These T cell receptor beta chains were read from a single sample in a study of cytomegalovirus exposure and HLA in healthy donors. Repertoires were generated with immunoSEQ multiplex PCR, while TCRdb's copy carries only in-frame clones and drops some. The sample holds about 150,000 clones, around 77% seen once. The sequenced sample consisted of PBMCs. The receptors were sampled from a woman aged 35 to 49 in good health and CMV-seropositive. Each CDR3 is given with its conserved first and last residue. The D gene is left open where the match is weak. Clone sizes are given selectively: once, few, many, or a class where the clone is expanded.

>TRBJ1-5|NA|TRBV19|TRBD1
CASSMKLLGQVRLNQPQHF
TGTGCCAGTAGTATGAAGTTGTTGGGACAGGTCCGCCTCAATCAGCCCCAGCATTTT
>TRBJ2-1|NA|TRBV5-1|TRBD2
CASSLPLAGGHNEQFF
TGCGCCAGCAGCCTCCCACTGGCGGGGGGCCACAATGAGCAGTTCTTC
>TRBJ1-4|few|TRBV7-9|TRBD1
CASSSGQGEWEKLFF
TGTGCCAGCAGCTCCGGACAGGGGGAGTGGGAAAAACTGTTTTTT
>TRBJ1-2|NA|TRBV20-1|NA
CSASKEDGYTF
TGCAGTGCTAGTAAGGAGGATGGCTACACCTTC
>TRBJ1-2|NA|TRBV19|TRBD1
CASLQGIGNYGYTF
TGTGCCAGTCTACAGGGGATAGGCAACTATGGCTACACCTTC
>TRBJ2-1|few|TRBV6-4|TRBD2
CASSDSYGGARNEQFF
TGTGCCAGCAGTGACTCATACGGGGGGGCCCGAAATGAGCAGTTCTTC
>TRBJ1-2|NA|TRBV6-6|NA
CASSYWGGERLYGYTF
TGTGCCAGCAGTTACTGGGGCGGGGAGAGGCTTTATGGCTACACCTTC
>TRBJ2-3|NA|TRBV5-1|TRBD1
CASSGGQFTDTQYF
TGCGCCAGCAGCGGGGGACAGTTCACAGATACGCAGTATTTT
>TRBJ1-1|NA|TRBV28|NA
CASSGGFTEAFF
TGTGCCAGCAGTGGGGGGTTCACTGAAGCTTTCTTT
>TRBJ2-7|NA|TRBV10-3|NA
CAISEKGGQYEQYF
TGTGCCATCAGTGAGAAGGGGGGGCAATACGAGCAGTACTTC
>TRBJ1-2|few|TRBV6-1|TRBD1
CASSGTGVYNYGYTF
TGTGCCAGCAGTGGGACAGGGGTTTACAACTATGGCTACACCTTC